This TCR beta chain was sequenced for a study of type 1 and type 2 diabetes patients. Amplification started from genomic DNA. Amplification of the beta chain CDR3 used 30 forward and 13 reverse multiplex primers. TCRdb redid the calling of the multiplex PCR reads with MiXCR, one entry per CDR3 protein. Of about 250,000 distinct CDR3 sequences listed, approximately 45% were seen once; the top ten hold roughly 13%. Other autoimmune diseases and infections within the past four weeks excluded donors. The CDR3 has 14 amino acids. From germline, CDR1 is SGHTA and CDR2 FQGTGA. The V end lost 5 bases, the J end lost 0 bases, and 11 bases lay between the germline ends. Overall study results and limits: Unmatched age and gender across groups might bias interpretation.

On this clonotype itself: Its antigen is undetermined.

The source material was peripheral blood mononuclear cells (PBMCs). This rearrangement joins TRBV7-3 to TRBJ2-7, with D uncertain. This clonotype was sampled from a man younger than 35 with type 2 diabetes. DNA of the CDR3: TGTGCCAGCAGCCTTTACGATCCCTCCTACGAGCAGTACTTC. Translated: CASSLYDPSYEQYF.